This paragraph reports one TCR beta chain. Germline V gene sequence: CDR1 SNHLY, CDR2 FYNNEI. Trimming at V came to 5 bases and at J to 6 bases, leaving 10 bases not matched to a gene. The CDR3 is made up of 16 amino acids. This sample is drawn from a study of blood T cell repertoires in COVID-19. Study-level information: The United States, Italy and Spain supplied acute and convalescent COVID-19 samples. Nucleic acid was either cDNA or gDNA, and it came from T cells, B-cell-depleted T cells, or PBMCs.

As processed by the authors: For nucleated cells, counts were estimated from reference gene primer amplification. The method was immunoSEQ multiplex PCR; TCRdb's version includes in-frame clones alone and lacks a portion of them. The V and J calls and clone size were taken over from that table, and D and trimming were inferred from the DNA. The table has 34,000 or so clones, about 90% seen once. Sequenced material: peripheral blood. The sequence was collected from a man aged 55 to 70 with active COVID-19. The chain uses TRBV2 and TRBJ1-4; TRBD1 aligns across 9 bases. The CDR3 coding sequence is TGTGCCAGCAGTCCTATCACAGGGGGCGTTGATGAAAAACTGTTTTTT. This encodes CASSPITGGVDEKLFF.